One and the same sample provided the 24 T cell receptor beta chains below, sequenced in a study of shared clonotypes between healthy human individuals. Here immunoSEQ multiplex PCR was the method, and the copy in TCRdb shows in-frame clones only, minus some. The repertoire holds some 1.1 million clones, with around three quarters as singletons. Sample: memory CD4+ T cells from PBMCs. Subset noted: CD45RA-negative fraction. Source of these receptors: a man aged 18 to 30 in good health. Some clones in this sample may be carry-over from other donors' samples.

This clone was found once. The CDR3 nucleotides read TGCGCCAGCAGCCAGTGGGGGGGCAGGCGGAAGGAGGGCTACACCTTC. Its translation: CASSQWGGRRKEGYTF. The chain links TRBV4-1 to TRBJ1-2, with D tentatively TRBD1 (6 bases). Germline values: CDR1 MGHRA, CDR2 YSYEKL. This CDR3 has 16 residues. V shed 3 bases and J shed 8 bases, with 22 bases lying between them.

The V gene is TRBV5-1, the J gene TRBJ2-3; D is tentatively TRBD1 or TRBD2 (5 bases each). The CDR3 loop spans 14 amino acids. V gave up 1 base and J gave up 3 bases, with 9 bases separating them. The V gene's germline CDR1 is SGHRS and CDR2 YFSETQ. Here the CDR3 DNA reads TGCGCCAGCAGCTTGTCGGGGCCGACAGATACGCAGTATTTT. Its translation: CASSLSGPTDTQYF.

The genes are TRBV4-1 and TRBJ2-7, with unresolved D. CDR3 length equals 13 residues. In germline, CDR1 is MGHRA, CDR2 YSYEKL. Between the trimmed V and J ends, which lost 3 bases and 9 bases, there was a span of 15 bases. CDR3 sequence reads: CASSHTVGFGQYF. CDR3 nucleotide sequence: TGCGCCAGCAGCCACACTGTCGGGTTTGGGCAGTACTTC.

This clone was picked up one time. One junction end disagrees with the germline gene, perhaps due to a read error. V usage is TRBV28 and J usage is TRBJ1-1; no clear D. From germline, CDR1 is MDHEN and CDR2 SYDVKM. The CDR3 runs 12 residues. This chain's CDR3 is CASSLGQAEAFF. The CDR3 bases are TGTGCCAGCAGTTTAGGGCAGGCTGAGGCTTTCTTT.

This chain uses TRBV6-6 with TRBJ2-1, with 7 bases aligning to TRBD2. Germline CDR1 MNHNY, CDR2 SVGAGI (reference sequence). The trim removed 6 bases at V and 4 bases at J, leaving 3 bases unmatched. The CDR3 covers 13 residues. CDR3 protein: CASSTGLYNEQFF. The CDR3 nucleotides read TGTGCCAGCAGCACGGGACTATACAATGAGCAGTTCTTC.

With respect to this clone: With a much larger clone just one base away, this may be a read error. The CDR3 DNA reads TGTGCCAGCAGTGAGAGCGGGACAGCGGGTAACGAGCAGTACTTC. Translating it yields CASSESGTAGNEQYF. The V call is TRBV6-1, the J call TRBJ2-7; D might be TRBD1 or TRBD2, each matching 7 bases. Trimming left V 3 bases short and J 5 bases short, with 17 bases between. This CDR3 has 15 residues. The germline V gene encodes CDR1 MNHNS and CDR2 SASEGT.

This chain joins TRBV5-1 and TRBJ2-6; D unresolved. CDR3 size: 14 residues. V lost 6 bases to trimming and J lost 2 bases, with 9 bases between them. Looked up from germline, CDR1 is SGHRS and CDR2 is YFSETQ. DNA of the CDR3: TGCGCCAGCACTATTAGGCCTGGGGCCAACGTCCTGACTTTC. Protein sequence: CASTIRPGANVLTF.

V and J are TRBV5-1 and TRBJ1-1; D is uncertain. Germline V gene data show CDR1 as SGHRS and CDR2 as YFSETQ. V was pared by 1 base and J by 4 bases, with 11 bases between. The CDR3 is made up of 14 amino acids. This CDR3 is CASSLTVGGTEAFF. CDR3 coding DNA: TGCGCCAGCAGCTTGACGGTAGGCGGCACTGAAGCTTTCTTT.

The chain carries TRBV5-1 and TRBJ2-7; no clear D. The CDR3 has 12 residues. The ends were cut back, 3 bases at V and 3 bases at J, with 7 bases in the middle. CDR1 is SGHRS, CDR2 YFSETQ, per germline. The CDR3 here is CASSSTNYEQYF. CDR3 nucleotides: TGCGCCAGCAGCTCTACCAACTACGAGCAGTACTTC.

V gene TRBV5-1 combines with J gene TRBJ1-2; no clear D. CDR3 size: 14 residues. Deletions cut 2 bases from V and 3 bases from J, with 11 bases between. CDR1 SGHRS and CDR2 YFSETQ come from the germline V gene. CDR3 DNA: TGCGCCAGCAGCTTTAGCCTCGGGGACTATGGCTACACCTTC. It yields the protein CASSFSLGDYGYTF.

The chain joins TRBV6-1 to TRBJ1-1, with D uncertain. The CDR3 sequence is 12 residues long. V was cut by 1 base and J by 6 bases, with 6 bases left in between. From germline, CDR1 is MNHNS and CDR2 SASEGT. The CDR3 DNA sequence: TGTGCCAGCAGTGAAGGACCCGCTGAAGCTTTCTTT. Amino acids: CASSEGPAEAFF.

This chain joins TRBV2 and TRBJ2-1; D is ambiguous. The CDR3 consists of 14 residues. Between the trimmed V and J ends, which lost 7 bases and 9 bases, there was a span of 19 bases. Germline V gene sequence: CDR1 SNHLY, CDR2 FYNNEI. The CDR3 loop is CASTKGTQVSEQFF. CDR3 sequence (DNA): TGTGCCAGCACTAAGGGAACTCAGGTCAGTGAGCAGTTCTTC.

The CDR3 DNA reads TGTGCCAGCAGCTTAGCATTAGAAGTCCAAAACACTGAAGCTTTCTTT. Its translation: CASSLALEVQNTEAFF. This chain uses TRBV7-8 with TRBJ1-1; D not certain. The CDR3 spans 16 residues. Germline loops: CDR1 SGHVS, CDR2 FQNEAQ. Trimming stripped 0 bases from V and 2 bases from J, with 13 bases between.

The chain has TRBV27 and TRBJ1-1; 8 bases match TRBD1. The CDR3 extends over 12 amino acids. The V and J ends lost 7 bases and 7 bases, in that order; junction bases with no gene match: 5. In germline, CDR1 is MNHEY, CDR2 SMNVEV (reference sequence). CDR3 loop: CASKFRGREAFF. CDR3 bases: TGTGCCAGCAAATTCAGGGGGCGTGAAGCTTTCTTT.

The J gene is TRBJ2-1, the V gene TRBV5-6, with 7 bases matching TRBD2. Germline V lookup: CDR1 SGHDT, CDR2 YYEEEE. The CDR3 consists of 16 residues. V was clipped by 2 bases and J by 7 bases; unmatched bases: 12. As DNA, the CDR3 is TGTGCCAGCAGCTTACCAGCGGGGAGGGCCTTTAATGAGCAGTTCTTC. Translated: CASSLPAGRAFNEQFF.

This clone has ten or more counts. This rearrangement joins TRBV27 to TRBJ1-2; D uncertain. With 3 bases removed from V and 5 bases from J, the gap between germline ends came to 10 bases. CDR1 and CDR2 from the germline V gene are MNHEY and SMNVEV (reference sequence). This CDR3 region has 13 residues. The CDR3 sequence is CASSLAPFYGYTF. For the CDR3, the DNA is TGTGCCAGCAGTTTGGCGCCTTTTTATGGCTACACCTTC.

The gene calls are TRBV20-1 and TRBJ2-3, with no clear D. Germline CDR1 and CDR2: DFQATT and SNEGSKA (reference sequence). This CDR3 comprises 11 residues. The chain's CDR3 is CGAGGTDTQYF. The CDR3 coding sequence is TGCGGAGCAGGTGGCACAGATACGCAGTATTTT.

This clone occurred once. The same CDR3 can be traced to other DNA sequences in this sample. The CDR3 loop is CASSLVGGSNTGELFF. In DNA, the CDR3 is TGCGCCAGCAGCTTGGTGGGGGGTTCGAACACCGGGGAGCTGTTTTTT. This chain joins TRBV5-1 and TRBJ2-2, with a weak D call TRBD2 (6 bases). The germline V gene has CDR1 SGHRS and CDR2 YFSETQ. The V end lost 0 bases, the J end lost 0 bases, and 9 bases lay between the germline ends. The CDR3 extends over 16 amino acids.

This clone has only a few counts. The rearrangement joins TRBV5-4 to TRBJ2-5; D is undetermined. CDR1 and CDR2 (germline): SGHNT, YYREEE (reference sequence). The CDR3 is 12 amino acids. Trimming took off 3 bases at V and 5 bases at J, with 8 bases between the two ends. The DNA for the CDR3 is TGTGCCAGCAGCTCAGACTCGGAGACCCAGTACTTC. Its protein product is CASSSDSETQYF.

This sequence joins TRBV2 and TRBJ2-6; the D gene could be TRBD1 or TRBD2 (5 bases each). V dropped 4 bases and J dropped 3 bases, with 7 bases sitting between them. The germline V gene encodes CDR1 SNHLY and CDR2 FYNNEI. The CDR3 has 14 amino acids. As DNA, the CDR3 is TGTGCCAGCAGTGTGAGGGGTGGGGCCAACGTCCTGACTTTC. Translation gives CASSVRGGANVLTF.

J is TRBJ2-5 and V is TRBV5-1, with 7 bases aligning to TRBD2. The V segment lost 2 bases and the J segment 2 bases; nucleotides outside the gene matches: 6. CDR1 SGHRS and CDR2 YFSETQ come from the germline V gene. The CDR3 runs to 15 residues. The CDR3 nucleotides read TGCGCCAGCAGCTTTTGGCTAGCGGTTCAAGAGACCCAGTACTTC. Translating it yields CASSFWLAVQETQYF.

This clone was found once. This sequence joins TRBV2 and TRBJ1-1; unclear D gene. The germline V and J ends were trimmed by 5 bases and 3 bases, with 16 bases remaining between them. The V gene's germline CDR1 is SNHLY and CDR2 FYNNEI. The length of the CDR3 is 15 residues. The CDR3: CASSLLGNPHTEAFF. CDR3 DNA: TGTGCCAGCAGTCTGCTAGGGAATCCACACACTGAAGCTTTCTTT.

This clone was detected only a few times. The genes are TRBV18 and TRBJ1-1, with a weak D call TRBD1 (6 bases). V lost 4 bases and J 3 bases, leaving 12 bases between the germline ends. Germline V gene sequence: CDR1 KGHSH, CDR2 LQKENI. There are 14 residues in the CDR3. The DNA of the CDR3 is TGTGCCAGCTCACTTGGGGGCAAGGACACTGAAGCTTTCTTT. This encodes CASSLGGKDTEAFF.

The chain links TRBV6-5 to TRBJ2-7; D could derive from TRBD1 or TRBD2 (5 bases each). V was shortened by 5 bases and J by 1 base, with 15 bases between the two germline ends. CDR1 MNHEY and CDR2 SVGAGI come from the germline V gene. This CDR3 spans 15 amino acids. The CDR3 region has the DNA TGTGCCAGCAGTGCCGAGGACGGGACGTCCTACGAGCAGTACTTC. Translating it yields CASSAEDGTSYEQYF.